What follows is one T cell receptor (beta chain) and its context. The record originates from a study of blood T cell repertoires in COVID-19. Study context: Italy, Spain and the United States were the sources of the convalescent and acute COVID-19 samples.

TCRdb's copy holds only in-frame clones and misses some; the assay was immunoSEQ multiplex PCR. Among some 70,000 clones, 85% to 90% were seen once, and the ten largest hold roughly 2.6%. Germline CDR1 KGHDR, CDR2 SFDVKD. The V end lost 3 bases, the J end lost 8 bases, and 21 bases lay between the germline ends. CDR3 size: 16 residues. The sequence came from a man over 45 with acute or convalescent COVID-19. Sequencing was carried out using peripheral blood. The V call is TRBV24-1, the J call TRBJ1-2; no clear D gene. The CDR3 is CATSDPLAGKGLGYTF. In DNA, the CDR3 is TGTGCCACCAGTGATCCTCTCGCGGGGAAGGGTTTGGGCTACACCTTC.